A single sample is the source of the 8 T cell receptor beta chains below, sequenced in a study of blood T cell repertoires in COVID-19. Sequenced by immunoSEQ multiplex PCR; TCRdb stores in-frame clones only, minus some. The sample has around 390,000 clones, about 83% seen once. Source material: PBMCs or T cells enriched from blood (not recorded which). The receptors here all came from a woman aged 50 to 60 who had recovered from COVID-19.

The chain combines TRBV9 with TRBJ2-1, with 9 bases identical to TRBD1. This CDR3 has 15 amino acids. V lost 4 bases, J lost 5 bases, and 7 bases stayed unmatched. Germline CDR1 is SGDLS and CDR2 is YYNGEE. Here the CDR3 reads CASSYRDRVDNEQFF. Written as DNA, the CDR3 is TGTGCCAGCAGCTACCGGGACAGGGTAGACAATGAGCAGTTCTTC. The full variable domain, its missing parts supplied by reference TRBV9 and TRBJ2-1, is DSGVTQTPKHLITATGQRVTLRCSPRSGDLSVYWYQQSLDQGLQFLIQYYNGEERAKGNILERFSAQQFPDLHSELNLSSLELGDSALYFCASSYRDRVDNEQFFGPGTRLTVL.

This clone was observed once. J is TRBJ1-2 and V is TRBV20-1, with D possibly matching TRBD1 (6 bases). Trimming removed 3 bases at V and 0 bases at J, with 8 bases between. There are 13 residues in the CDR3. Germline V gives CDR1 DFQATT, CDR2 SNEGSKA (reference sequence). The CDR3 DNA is TGCAGTGCTAGTCAGGGGCCTAACTATGGCTACACCTTC. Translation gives CSASQGPNYGYTF.

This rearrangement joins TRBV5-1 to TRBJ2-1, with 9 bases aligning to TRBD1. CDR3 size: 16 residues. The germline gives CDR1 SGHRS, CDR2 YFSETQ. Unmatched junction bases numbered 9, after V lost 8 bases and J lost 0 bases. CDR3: CASKSGTGSSYNEQFF. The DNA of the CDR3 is TGCGCCAGTAAATCCGGGACAGGGAGCTCCTACAATGAGCAGTTCTTC.

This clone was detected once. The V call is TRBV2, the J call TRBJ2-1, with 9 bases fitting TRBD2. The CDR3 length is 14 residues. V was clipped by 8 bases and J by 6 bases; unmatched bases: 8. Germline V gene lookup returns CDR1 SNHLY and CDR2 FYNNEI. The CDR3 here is CASGRAGGRNEQFF. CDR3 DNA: TGTGCCAGCGGGAGAGCGGGGGGACGCAATGAGCAGTTCTTC. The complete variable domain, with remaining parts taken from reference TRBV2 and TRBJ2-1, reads EPEVTQTPSHQVTQMGQEVILRCVPISNHLYFYWYRQILGQKVEFLVSFYNNEISEKSEIFDDQFSVERPDGSNFTLKIRSTKLEDSAMYFCASGRAGGRNEQFFGPGTRLTVL.

In DNA, the CDR3 is TGTGCCACCTCAAGCGGGGGGGCCATCGGGGAGCTGTTTTTT. Amino acid sequence: CATSSGGAIGELFF. The chain couples TRBV24-1 to TRBJ2-2, with TRBD2 identical over 10 bases. CDR1 KGHDR and CDR2 SFDVKD come from the germline V gene. CDR3 length: 14 amino acids. V trimming: 9 bases; J trimming: 7 bases; junction bases outside the gene matches: 7.

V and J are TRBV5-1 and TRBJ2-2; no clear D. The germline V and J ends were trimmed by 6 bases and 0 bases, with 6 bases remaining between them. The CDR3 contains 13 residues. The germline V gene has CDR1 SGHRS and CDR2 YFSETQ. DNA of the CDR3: TGCGCCAGCAAACAGTCGAACACCGGGGAGCTGTTTTTT. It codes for CASKQSNTGELFF.

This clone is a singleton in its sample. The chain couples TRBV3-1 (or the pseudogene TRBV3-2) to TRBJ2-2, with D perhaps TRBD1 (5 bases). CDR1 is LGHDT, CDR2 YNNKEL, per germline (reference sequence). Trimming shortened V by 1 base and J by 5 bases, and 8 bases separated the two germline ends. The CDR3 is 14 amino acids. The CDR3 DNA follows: TGTGCCAGCAGCCAAGGGACACTTACCGGGGAGCTGTTTTTT. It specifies CASSQGTLTGELFF.

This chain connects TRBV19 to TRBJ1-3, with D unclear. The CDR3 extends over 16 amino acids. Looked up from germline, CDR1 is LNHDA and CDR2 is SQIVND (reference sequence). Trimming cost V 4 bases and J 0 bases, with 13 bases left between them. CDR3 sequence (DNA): TGTGCCAGTAGTAACCATGTGGGAGGCTCTGGAAACACCATATATTTT. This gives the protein CASSNHVGGSGNTIYF.